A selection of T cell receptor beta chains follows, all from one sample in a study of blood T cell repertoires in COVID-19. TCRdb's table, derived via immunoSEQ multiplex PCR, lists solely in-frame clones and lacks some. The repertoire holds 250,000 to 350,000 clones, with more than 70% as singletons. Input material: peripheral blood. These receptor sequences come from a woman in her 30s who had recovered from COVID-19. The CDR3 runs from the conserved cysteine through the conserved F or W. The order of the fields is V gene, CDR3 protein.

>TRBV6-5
CASSYQGDRTNEKLFF
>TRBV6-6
CASNQVSYEQYF
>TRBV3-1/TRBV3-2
CASSQLNEKLFF
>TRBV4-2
CASSLAGWSYNEQFF
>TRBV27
CASSPDRGRTEAFF
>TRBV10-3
CAISGTGNTEAFF
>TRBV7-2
CASSLVGRGRTGELFF
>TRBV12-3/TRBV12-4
CASSFRDEQYF
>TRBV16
CASSQSQQGVFYEQYF
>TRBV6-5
CASSRDTGNTIYF